The 32 T cell receptor beta chains reported below all come from one sample, sequenced in a study of T cell responses to AZD1222 COVID-19 vaccine. Assay used: immunoSEQ multiplex PCR; TCRdb lists only in-frame clones, some missing. The sample lists some 97,000 clones, over 90% seen once, with 1.5% to 2% in the top ten. The material sequenced was peripheral blood, taken on day 0 of AZD1222 vaccination. Every receptor here comes from an adult in good health.

This clone turned up a few times. The J gene is TRBJ2-2, the V gene TRBV27; TRBD2 matches at 9 bases. The CDR3 extends over 17 amino acids. V dropped 2 bases and J dropped 5; count of bases not matched to a gene: 9. Germline V lookup: CDR1 MNHEY, CDR2 SMNVEV (reference sequence). In DNA form, the CDR3 reads TGTGCCAGCAGTTTACCCGGGCGGGAGGGGATTACCGGGGAGCTGTTTTTT. Protein product: CASSLPGREGITGELFF.

The chain carries TRBV7-3 and TRBJ2-1; 8 positions agree with TRBD2. CDR1 and CDR2 from the germline V gene are SGHTA and FQGTGA. The V gene end was trimmed by 1 base and the J gene end by 14 bases; junction bases not matched to a gene: 4. The CDR3 loop spans 12 amino acids. CDR3 protein: CASSLSGRSKFF. The CDR3 nucleotides are TGTGCCAGCAGCTTAAGCGGGAGGTCAAAGTTCTTC.

The chain couples TRBV7-2 to TRBJ2-7; tentative D call: TRBD1 (6 bases). V was trimmed by 4 bases and J by 3 bases, leaving 7 bases between them. There are 12 residues in the CDR3. CDR1 is SGHTA and CDR2 is FQGNSA in the germline V gene. CDR3: CASSSQGYEQYF. DNA for the CDR3: TGTGCCAGCAGCTCACAGGGCTACGAGCAGTACTTC.

The chain links TRBV28 to TRBJ2-1, with 7 bases that match TRBD2. The V and J ends lost 5 bases and 0 bases, in that order; junction bases with no gene match: 19. Looked up from germline, CDR1 is MDHEN and CDR2 is SYDVKM. This CDR3 has 20 amino acids. CDR3 sequence: CASSPSLSGAKRSSYNEQFF. The DNA for the CDR3 is TGTGCCAGCAGTCCATCACTAAGCGGGGCTAAAAGAAGCTCCTACAATGAGCAGTTCTTC.

The chain employs TRBV27 and TRBJ2-3, with 13 bases fitting TRBD2. V dropped 5 bases and J dropped 4; count of bases not matched to a gene: 12. CDR1 and CDR2 from the germline V gene are MNHEY and SMNVEV (reference sequence). This CDR3 has 18 residues. The chain's CDR3 is CASSPYLRTSGSSDTQYF. As DNA, the CDR3 is TGTGCCAGCAGTCCTTACCTCCGGACTAGCGGGAGCTCAGATACGCAGTATTTT.

The chain's CDR3 is CASSLTQGSDTQYF. The CDR3 region has the DNA TGTGCCAGCAGTCTTACTCAGGGCTCAGATACGCAGTATTTT. This chain uses TRBV28 with TRBJ2-3; D is perhaps TRBD1 (5 bases). The CDR3 spans 14 residues. Trimming removed 5 bases from V and 4 bases from J, with 13 bases in between. Germline CDR1 reads MDHEN; CDR2 reads SYDVKM.

V gene TRBV6-5 combines with J gene TRBJ1-2; TRBD1 might be the D (5 bases). Trimming removed 5 bases at V and 6 bases at J, with 7 bases between. Germline V gene lookup returns CDR1 MNHEY and CDR2 SVGAGI. This CDR3 is 11 amino acids long. The CDR3 DNA reads as TGTGCCAGCAGTAACAGGAATGGCTACACCTTC. Protein sequence: CASSNRNGYTF.

This clone was detected once. This sequence joins TRBV2 and TRBJ2-2; tentative D call: TRBD1 (5 bases). Germline V lookup: CDR1 SNHLY, CDR2 FYNNEI. CDR3 length: 15 residues. The ends were cut back, 2 bases at V and 6 bases at J, with 13 bases in the middle. Here the CDR3 reads CASSEFPGKAGELFF. Written as DNA, the CDR3 is TGTGCCAGCAGTGAATTTCCAGGGAAGGCCGGGGAGCTGTTTTTT.

Concerning this clone itself: Its ends do not fully match the called genes, so a read error is possible. In DNA, the CDR3 is TGTGCCGGCAGGGTGGGACAGGGGGTATTCTACGAGCAGTACTTC. It yields the protein CAGRVGQGVFYEQYF. The gene calls are TRBV2 and TRBJ2-7; TRBD1 aligns across 11 bases. Per the germline V gene, CDR1 is SNHLY and CDR2 is FYNNEI. The CDR3 covers 15 residues.

This rearrangement joins TRBV7-2 to TRBJ1-4; D may be TRBD1 (5 bases). The CDR3 spans 15 residues. Germline values: CDR1 SGHTA, CDR2 FQGNSA. Trimming removed 4 bases from V and 8 bases from J, with 17 bases in between. CDR3 sequence: CASSSRRGRNEKLFF. For the CDR3, the DNA is TGTGCCAGCAGCTCCCGTCGGGGACGGAACGAAAAACTGTTTTTT.

This chain connects TRBV6-5 to TRBJ2-1, with 8 bases identical to TRBD1. V dropped 4 bases and J dropped 7; count of bases not matched to a gene: 9. Germline V gene data show CDR1 as MNHEY and CDR2 as SVGAGI. The CDR3 spans 15 residues. CDR3 bases: TGTGCCAGCAGTTCCGCGTTACAGGGGGTAAATGAGCAGTTCTTC. Its translation is CASSSALQGVNEQFF.

The chain couples TRBV28 to TRBJ2-7, with TRBD1 matching 9 bases. V shed 3 bases and J 5 bases; nucleotides not matched to a gene: 11. The germline gives CDR1 MDHEN, CDR2 SYDVKM. The CDR3 contains 16 residues. The CDR3 is CASSFPHRDRDHEQYF. CDR3 in DNA: TGTGCCAGCAGTTTTCCCCACCGGGACAGGGACCACGAGCAGTACTTC.

The chain uses TRBV21-1 and TRBJ1-5; the table's D gene call, TRBD1, was not cross checked with the DNA. TRBV21-1 is a recognized pseudogene. This CDR3 comprises 18 residues. The chain's CDR3 is CASSKARDRVIRNQPQHF. CDR3 DNA sequence: TGTGCCAGCAGCAAAGCGCGGGACAGGGTGATTAGGAATCAGCCCCAGCATTTT.

The rearrangement links TRBV11-2 to TRBJ2-7; D remains unclear. This CDR3 region has 14 residues. CDR1 is SGHAT, CDR2 FQNNGV, per germline. V shed 1 base and J shed 3 bases, with 10 bases lying between them. CDR3 nucleotides: TGTGCCAGCAGCTTAGGACCGGCAGACTACGAGCAGTACTTC. Encoded protein: CASSLGPADYEQYF.

V gene TRBV4-2 combines with J gene TRBJ1-5; D gene unclear. Germline V CDR1 and CDR2: LGHNA, YNFKEQ. With 0 bases removed from V and 2 bases from J, the gap between germline ends came to 5 bases. The CDR3 is 14 residues long. The CDR3 region has the DNA TGTGCCAGCAGCCAAGATAAGGGCAATCAGCCCCAGCATTTT. Translation gives CASSQDKGNQPQHF.

J is TRBJ2-1 and V is TRBV7-3; D is ambiguous. This CDR3 is 11 amino acids long. The germline V gene encodes CDR1 SGHTA and CDR2 FQGTGA. Trimming left V 5 bases short and J 9 bases short, with 8 bases between. The CDR3 is CASSNDGEQFF. CDR3 DNA: TGTGCCAGCAGCAATGATGGTGAGCAGTTCTTC.

This clone was detected once. The CDR3 is CASSKLADPGYEQFF. In nucleotides, the CDR3 is TGTGCCAGCAGCAAACTAGCAGACCCCGGGTATGAGCAGTTCTTC. The chain uses TRBV7-2 and TRBJ2-1; D is perhaps TRBD2 (6 bases). CDR1 and CDR2 (germline): SGHTA, FQGNSA. Trimming shortened V by 5 bases and J by 8 bases, and 19 bases separated the two germline ends. This CDR3 spans 15 amino acids. Full variable domain (missing parts from reference TRBV7-2 and TRBJ2-1): GAGVSQSPSNKVTEKGKDVELRCDPISGHTALYWYRQSLGQGLEFLIYFQGNSAPDKSGLPSDRFSAERTGGSVSTLTIQRTQQEDSAVYLCASSKLADPGYEQFFGPGTRLTVL.

The chain carries TRBV27 and TRBJ2-7; 9 nucleotides align to TRBD2. Trimming at V came to 5 bases and at J to 4 bases, leaving 9 bases not matched to a gene. Looked up from germline, CDR1 is MNHEY and CDR2 is SMNVEV (reference sequence). The CDR3 loop spans 15 amino acids. The CDR3 here is CASSLIAGVGYEQYF. The CDR3 DNA reads as TGTGCCAGCAGTCTAATAGCGGGAGTCGGTTACGAGCAGTACTTC.

The V and J genes are TRBV6-5 and TRBJ1-1; D gene uncertain. V dropped 2 bases and J dropped 3 bases, with 1 base sitting between them. Germline V lookup: CDR1 MNHEY, CDR2 SVGAGI. The CDR3 has 11 residues. CDR3 region: CASSYDTEAFF. In DNA form, the CDR3 reads TGTGCCAGCAGTTACGACACTGAAGCTTTCTTT.

The rearrangement links TRBV11-1 to TRBJ2-1; D not resolved. CDR3 length equals 15 residues. V lost 5 bases, J lost 0 bases, and 11 bases lay in between. Germline V gene lookup returns CDR1 SGHAT and CDR2 FQDESV (reference sequence). CDR3 protein: CASSRRTPSYNEQFF. CDR3 nucleotide sequence: TGTGCCAGCAGCCGACGGACCCCCTCCTACAATGAGCAGTTCTTC. The complete variable domain, with remaining parts taken from reference TRBV11-1 and TRBJ2-1, reads EAEVAQSPRYKITEKSQAVAFWCDPISGHATLYWYRQILGQGPELLVQFQDESVVDDSQLPKDRFSAERLKGVDSTLKIQPAELGDSAMYLCASSRRTPSYNEQFFGPGTRLTVL.

The V gene is TRBV7-6, the J gene TRBJ2-3; 14 bases map to TRBD2. With V trimmed by 5 bases and J by 3 bases, 4 bases remained unmatched. Per germline, CDR1 SGHVS and CDR2 FNYEAQ. CDR3 length equals 16 residues. CDR3 in amino acids: CASSRGLAGGTDTQYF. CDR3 in DNA: TGTGCCAGCAGCCGCGGACTAGCGGGAGGAACAGATACGCAGTATTTT.

This chain joins TRBV28 and TRBJ2-7; D not resolved. CDR3 length equals 13 residues. V gave up 7 bases and J gave up 4 bases, with 14 bases separating them. Germline loops: CDR1 MDHEN, CDR2 SYDVKM. CDR3 in DNA: TGTGCCAGCACTCTCGACCGATATTACGAGCAGTACTTC. Encoded protein: CASTLDRYYEQYF.

V and J are TRBV11-2 and TRBJ1-1, with TRBD1 as a possible D gene (5 bases). The CDR3 consists of 13 residues. Trimming took off 5 bases at V and 3 bases at J, with 10 bases between the two ends. CDR1 SGHAT and CDR2 FQNNGV come from the germline V gene. The CDR3 loop reads CASSIGEYTEAFF. The CDR3 nucleotides are TGTGCCAGCAGCATAGGGGAGTACACTGAAGCTTTCTTT.

This clone is labeled medium-sized. This chain joins TRBV7-2 and TRBJ2-7; no definite D call. Trimming removed 4 bases from V and 7 bases from J, with 8 bases in between. This CDR3 contains 11 residues. Germline CDR1 and CDR2: SGHTA and FQGNSA. The CDR3 bases are TGTGCCAGCAGCTACTTGTCTGAGCAGTACTTC. It codes for CASSYLSEQYF.

The chain combines TRBV25-1 with TRBJ2-3, with D hard to call. This CDR3 spans 11 amino acids. Germline-derived CDR1 and CDR2 are MGHDK and SYGVNS. V gave up 4 bases and J gave up 2 bases, with 1 base separating them. DNA for the CDR3: TGTGCCAGCAGTGTCACAGATACGCAGTATTTT. Translated, it gives CASSVTDTQYF.

This chain joins TRBV7-6 and TRBJ2-7; D is ambiguous. V was clipped by 5 bases and J by 4 bases, with 12 bases between them. The CDR3 has 13 residues. CDR1 and CDR2 from the germline V gene are SGHVS and FNYEAQ. CDR3 nucleotide sequence: TGTGCCAGCAGCACTGGTCCGGGTTACGAGCAGTACTTC. As protein: CASSTGPGYEQYF.

The chain employs TRBV28 and TRBJ1-1, with 7 positions matching TRBD1. This CDR3 region has 13 residues. J lost 8 bases, V lost 6 bases, and 9 bases had no gene match. Germline CDR1 and CDR2: MDHEN and SYDVKM. The CDR3 nucleotides are TGTGCCAGCAGCGCCGGGACAGATAGAGAAGCTTTCTTT. Translating gives CASSAGTDREAFF.

This clone has just a few counts. The rearrangement joins TRBV20-1 to TRBJ2-1, with 13 bases matching TRBD2. CDR1 is DFQATT and CDR2 is SNEGSKA in the germline V gene (reference sequence). The length of the CDR3 is 16 residues. V dropped 6 bases and J dropped 2; count of bases not matched to a gene: 7. The CDR3 reads CSASTSGRATYNEQFF. The CDR3 DNA reads TGCAGTGCCAGTACTAGCGGGAGGGCAACCTACAATGAGCAGTTCTTC.

The V call is TRBV28, the J call TRBJ1-5; tentatively, D is TRBD1 (5 bases). Germline CDR1 MDHEN, CDR2 SYDVKM. The CDR3 is 15 amino acids. V was cut by 5 bases and J by 4 bases, with 15 bases left in between. Here the CDR3 DNA reads TGTGCCAGCAGTCCCTGGTGGGGGGGGAATCAGCCCCAGCATTTT. Encoded protein: CASSPWWGGNQPQHF. The full variable domain, in which reference TRBV28 and TRBJ1-5 provide the parts outside the CDR3, is DVKVTQSSRYLVKRTGEKVFLECVQDMDHENMFWYRQDPGLGLRLIYFSYDVKMKEKGDIPEGYSVSREKKERFSLILESASTNQTSMYLCASSPWWGGNQPQHFGDGTRLSIL.

This rearrangement joins TRBV2 to TRBJ2-7, with D maybe TRBD2 (5 bases). V shed 9 bases and J shed 4 bases, with 28 bases lying between them. Looked up from germline, CDR1 is SNHLY and CDR2 is FYNNEI. The CDR3 has 17 amino acids. The DNA of the CDR3 is TGTGCCAGGGCCGGCTCCGGGATCAGCGGAGCCAGATACGAGCAGTACTTC. It specifies CARAGSGISGARYEQYF.

The rearrangement uses TRBV20-1 and TRBJ1-2, with D possibly TRBD1 on 6 matching bases. Germline V gene data show CDR1 as DFQATT and CDR2 as SNEGSKA (reference sequence). This CDR3 is 11 amino acids long. The CDR3 sequence: CLPGADYGYTF. The CDR3 DNA follows: TGCCTTCCGGGGGCGGACTATGGCTACACCTTC.

J is TRBJ2-5 and V is TRBV5-1, with a weak D call TRBD2 (5 bases). Germline CDR1 reads SGHRS; CDR2 reads YFSETQ. V dropped 0 bases and J dropped 6 bases, with 12 bases sitting between them. There are 14 residues in the CDR3. The CDR3 spells CASSLETGSKTQYF. The CDR3 DNA follows: TGCGCCAGCAGCTTGGAGACGGGATCAAAGACCCAGTACTTC.